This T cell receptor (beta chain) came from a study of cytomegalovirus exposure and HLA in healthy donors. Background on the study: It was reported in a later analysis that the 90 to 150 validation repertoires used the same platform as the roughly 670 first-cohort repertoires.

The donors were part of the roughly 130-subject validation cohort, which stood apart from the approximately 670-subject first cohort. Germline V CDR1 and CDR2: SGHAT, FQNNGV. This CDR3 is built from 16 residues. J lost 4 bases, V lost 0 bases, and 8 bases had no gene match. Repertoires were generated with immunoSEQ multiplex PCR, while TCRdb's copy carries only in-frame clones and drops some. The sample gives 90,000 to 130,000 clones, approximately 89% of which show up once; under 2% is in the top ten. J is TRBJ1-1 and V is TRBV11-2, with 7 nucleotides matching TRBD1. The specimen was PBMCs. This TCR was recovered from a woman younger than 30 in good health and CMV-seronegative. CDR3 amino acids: CASSLDLRGSSTEAFF. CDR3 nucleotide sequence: TGTGCCAGCAGCTTAGATCTCAGGGGGTCGAGCACTGAAGCTTTCTTT. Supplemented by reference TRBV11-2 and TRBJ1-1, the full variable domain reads EAGVAQSPRYKIIEKRQSVAFWCNPISGHATLYWYQQILGQGPKLLIQFQNNGVVDDSQLPKDRFSAERLKGVDSTLKIQPAKLEDSAVYLCASSLDLRGSSTEAFFGQGTRLTVV.